This T cell receptor (beta chain) is drawn from a study of cytomegalovirus exposure and HLA in healthy donors. Regarding this clone: The antigen remains unidentified.

Study-level findings and limits: Evidence from a later analysis indicated that most CMV-associated TCR beta chains looked HLA-restricted. Among TCR beta chains, those listed as cytomegalovirus-associated numbered roughly 150. Per a later analysis, HLA-associated TCR beta chains showed more clonal expansion than other, equally common TCR beta chains.

With 60 Vbeta and 13 Jbeta primers, the PCR was carried out. Here immunoSEQ multiplex PCR was the method, and the copy in TCRdb shows in-frame clones only, minus some. The sample yields roughly 98,000 clones, about 81% seen once. The specimen sequenced was PBMCs. This TCR was sampled from a man between 40 and 49 years old in good health and CMV-seronegative.

The CDR3 bases are TGTGCCAGCAGCCGGACAGGGAACGAGCAGTACTTC. Amino acids: CASSRTGNEQYF. The chain combines TRBV7-9 with TRBJ2-7, with 8 nucleotides matching TRBD1. Germline CDR1 and CDR2: SEHNR and FQNEAQ (reference sequence). V was pared by 5 bases and J by 5 bases, with 2 bases of the junction left unmatched. There are 12 residues in the CDR3.